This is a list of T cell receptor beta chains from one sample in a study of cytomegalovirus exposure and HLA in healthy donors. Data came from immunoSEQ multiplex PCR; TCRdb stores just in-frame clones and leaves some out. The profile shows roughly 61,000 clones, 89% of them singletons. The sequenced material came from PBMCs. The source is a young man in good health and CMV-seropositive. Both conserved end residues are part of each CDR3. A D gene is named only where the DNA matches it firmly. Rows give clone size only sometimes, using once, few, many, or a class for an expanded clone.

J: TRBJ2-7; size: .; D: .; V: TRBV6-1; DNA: TGTGCCAGCAGGGATGGGCGGGGCGAGCAGTACTTC; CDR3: CASRDGRGEQYF
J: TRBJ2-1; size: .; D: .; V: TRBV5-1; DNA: .; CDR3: CASSSSVGRADEQFF
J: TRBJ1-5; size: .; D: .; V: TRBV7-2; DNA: TGTGCCAGCAGCCATCCGGGGGGCAATCAGCCCCAGCATTTT; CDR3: CASSHPGGNQPQHF
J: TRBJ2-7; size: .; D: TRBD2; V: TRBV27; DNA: TGTGCCAGCAGGTCGATTCTCAGACTAGCGGGAGGAGGAGAGCAGTACTTC; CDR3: CASRSILRLAGGGEQYF
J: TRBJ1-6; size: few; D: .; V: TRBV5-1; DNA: TGCGCCAGCAGCCCCGGAGGTAGTAATTCACCCCTCCACTTT; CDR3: CASSPGGSNSPLHF
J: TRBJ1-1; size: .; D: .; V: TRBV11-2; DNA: TGTGCCAGCAGCATGGGACAGAACACTGAAGCTTTCTTT; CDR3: CASSMGQNTEAFF
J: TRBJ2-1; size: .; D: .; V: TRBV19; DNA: TGTGCCAGTAGACCCACCGGGACCTACAATGAGCAGTTCTTC; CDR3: CASRPTGTYNEQFF
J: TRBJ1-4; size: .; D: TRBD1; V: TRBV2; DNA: TGTGCCAGCGGGGGGATTACCGGGACAGGGCATGAAAAACTGTTTTTT; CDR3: CASGGITGTGHEKLFF
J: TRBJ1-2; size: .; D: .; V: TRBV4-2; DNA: TGTGCCAGCAGCCAACTCGGGGGGGAGAGCTATGGCTACACCTTC; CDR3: CASSQLGGESYGYTF
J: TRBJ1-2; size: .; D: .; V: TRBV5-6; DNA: TGTGCCAGCAGCTTGGCTCAGAACTATGGCTACACCTTC; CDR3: CASSLAQNYGYTF
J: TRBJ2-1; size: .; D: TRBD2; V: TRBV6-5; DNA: TGTGCCAGCAGTTCGGGACTAGCGGGAGGCAATGAGCAGTTCTTC; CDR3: CASSSGLAGGNEQFF
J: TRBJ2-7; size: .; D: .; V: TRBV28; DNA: TGTGCCAGCAGTTTAAACAGGAGTCCCTACGAGCAGTACTTC; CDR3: CASSLNRSPYEQYF
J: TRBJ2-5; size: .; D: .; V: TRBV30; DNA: TGTGCCTGGAGGGACCCAGGGACTGGACAAGAGACCCAGTACTTC; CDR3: CAWRDPGTGQETQYF
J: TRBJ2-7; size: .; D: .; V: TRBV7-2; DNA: TGTGCCAGCAGGGTTGGTTATGACAGCGCCTACGAGCAGTACTTC; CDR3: CASRVGYDSAYEQYF
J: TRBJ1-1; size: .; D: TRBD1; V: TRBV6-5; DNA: TGTGCCAGCAGTTACACAGGGGTGAACACTGAAGCTTTCTTT; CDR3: CASSYTGVNTEAFF
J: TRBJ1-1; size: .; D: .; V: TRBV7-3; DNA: TGTGCCAGCAGCTTATCTAAGAACACTGAAGCTTTCTTT; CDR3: CASSLSKNTEAFF
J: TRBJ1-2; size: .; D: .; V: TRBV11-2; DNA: TGTGCCAGCAGACCGACGGGGAACTATGGCTACACCTTC; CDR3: CASRPTGNYGYTF
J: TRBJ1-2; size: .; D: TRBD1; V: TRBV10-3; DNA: TGTGCCATCAGTGAGCCTGACAGGGGCGGAGGCTACACCTTC; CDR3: CAISEPDRGGGYTF
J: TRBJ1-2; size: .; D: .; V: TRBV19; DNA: TGTGCCAGTAGTAGCTGGTACAGGGAGCGGGGCTACACCTTC; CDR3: CASSSWYRERGYTF
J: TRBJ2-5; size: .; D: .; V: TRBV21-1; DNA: TGTGCCAGCAGCAAAAGTTGTGAGCGGGAGCGTGAGACCCAGTACTTC; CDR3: CASSKSCERERETQYF
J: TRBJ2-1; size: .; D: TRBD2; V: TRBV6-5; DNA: TGTGCCAGCAAGGTAGCGGGAGGTGAGCAGTTCTTC; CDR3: CASKVAGGEQFF
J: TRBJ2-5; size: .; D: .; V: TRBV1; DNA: TGCACCAGCAGCCAAAGATTCCCCTTCGCGACTCAAGAGACCCAGTACTTC; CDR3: CTSSQRFPFATQETQYF
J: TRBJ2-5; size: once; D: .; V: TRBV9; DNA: TGTGCCAGCAGCGTAGAGGGAACCGGGGGAGGAGAGCAGTACTTC; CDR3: CASSVEGTGGGEQYF
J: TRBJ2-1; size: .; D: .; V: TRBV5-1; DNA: TGCGCCAGCAGCCCGACCAGCGGTACCTACAATGAGCAGTTCTTC; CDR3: CASSPTSGTYNEQFF
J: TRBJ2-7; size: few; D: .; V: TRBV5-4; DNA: TGTGCCAGCAGCTTGACAGGTCGCCACGAGCAGTACTTC; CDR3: CASSLTGRHEQYF
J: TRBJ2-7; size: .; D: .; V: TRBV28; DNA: TGTGCCAGCAGTCCCCTATCCAATAGGGGTAAAGGGCTCGAGCAGTACTTC; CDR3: CASSPLSNRGKGLEQYF
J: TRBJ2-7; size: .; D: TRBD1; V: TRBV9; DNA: TGTGCCAGCAGCCTCGGGACAGGCCGTTCCTACGAGCAGTACTTC; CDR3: CASSLGTGRSYEQYF
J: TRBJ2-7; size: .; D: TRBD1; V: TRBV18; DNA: TGTGCCAGCTCACCAGGGACAGAGCTCGAGCAGTACTTC; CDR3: CASSPGTELEQYF
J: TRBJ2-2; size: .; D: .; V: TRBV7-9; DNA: TGTGCCAGCAGTCCACCGGGACATATCGCCGGGGAGCTGTTTTTT; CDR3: CASSPPGHIAGELFF
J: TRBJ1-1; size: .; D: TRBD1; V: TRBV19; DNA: TGTGCCAGTAGTTTCCGCTACAGGGGTGACACTGAAGCTTTCTTT; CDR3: CASSFRYRGDTEAFF
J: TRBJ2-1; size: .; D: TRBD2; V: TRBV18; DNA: TGTGCCAGCTCGCCCACTAGCGGAACCCGCGAGCAGTTCTTC; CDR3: CASSPTSGTREQFF
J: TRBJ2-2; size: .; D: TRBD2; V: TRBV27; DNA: TGTGCCAGCAGTTCAACTACCATAGCGGGAGAGCACACCGGGGAGCTGTTTTTT; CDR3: CASSSTTIAGEHTGELFF
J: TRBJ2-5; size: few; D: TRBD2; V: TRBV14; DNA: TGTGCCAGCAGCCAAGATAGAAGGCTAGCGGGAGTAGAGACCCAGTACTTC; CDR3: CASSQDRRLAGVETQYF